This T cell receptor beta chain derives from a study of blood T cells in healthy people across ages. Whole-study findings and limits: Naive T cell percentage strongly correlated with TCR beta diversity.

With regard to this clonotype: The antigen is undetermined.

Primed by a sample-barcoded 5' primer and a J-beta primer mix, a second PCR proceeded for roughly 7 to 12 cycles. One entry per CDR3 protein results from TCRdb running MiXCR on the 5' RACE reads. The data contain fewer than 2,000,000 distinct CDR3 sequences, around 36% of them singletons. The TCR was taken from a woman aged 25 to 45 in good health. What was sequenced was blood.

This CDR3 reads CASSLSFGTETQYF. The CDR3 coding sequence is TGTGCCAGCAGCTTATCGTTCGGAACGGAGACCCAGTACTTC. The rearrangement links TRBV7-9 to TRBJ2-5; D is unclear. Trimming took off 2 bases at V and 5 bases at J, with 12 bases between the two ends. The V gene's germline CDR1 is SEHNR and CDR2 FQNEAQ (reference sequence). The CDR3 consists of 14 residues.